This paragraph covers one TCR beta chain sequence. Antigen: not known. The data belong to a study of CD8 T cells in ankylosing spondylitis. General study results and limits: Several highly homologous variants formed a TCR beta motif that appeared characteristic of ankylosing spondylitis blood. Clones linked with disease were CD8+ and fairly uncommon in the peripheral blood.

TCRdb reanalysed the 5' RACE reads using MiXCR and keeps one entry per CDR3 protein. The repertoire has roughly 370,000 distinct CDR3 sequences, approximately 20% of them found once; the top ten carry approximately 16%. The CDR3 sequence is 13 residues long. J lost 6 bases, V lost 5 bases, and 7 bases had no gene match. CDR1 and CDR2 (germline): DFQATT, SNEGSKA (reference sequence). The chain recombines TRBV20-1 with TRBJ2-1; 7 positions agree with TRBD2. The material sequenced was blood, either unsorted or a sorted T cell fraction (not recorded which). The sequence came from a male donor with ankylosing spondylitis. The CDR3 sequence is CSADPSGLNEQFF. Written as DNA, the CDR3 is TGCAGTGCTGACCCTAGCGGACTCAATGAGCAGTTCTTC.